One sample yielded the 21 T cell receptor beta chains listed below, sequenced in a study of response to subunit inactivated influenza vaccine. TCRdb reanalysed the RT-PCR reads using MiXCR and keeps one entry per CDR3 protein. Found here are 800,000 or so distinct CDR3 sequences, about 20% of them singletons; the top ten hold roughly a tenth. The sample was PBMCs from blood, taken roughly 5 days after vaccination. These receptors all stem from a man aged 50 or older who received an inactivated influenza vaccine.

The CDR3 here is CASRGGGVNTGELFF. The DNA for the CDR3 is TGCGCCAGCAGAGGCGGGGGCGTAAACACCGGGGAGCTGTTTTTT. V gene TRBV5-1 combines with J gene TRBJ2-2; D is perhaps TRBD2 (7 bases). Germline CDR1 SGHRS, CDR2 YFSETQ. This CDR3 region has 15 residues. Deletions cut 5 bases from V and 2 bases from J, with 13 bases between.

The gene calls are TRBV6-5 and TRBJ2-5, with D perhaps TRBD2 (7 bases). The CDR3 is made up of 14 amino acids. V was trimmed by 0 bases and J by 4 bases, leaving 9 bases between them. Germline lookup yields CDR1 MNHEY and CDR2 SVGAGI. The CDR3 DNA reads as TGTGCCAGCAGTTACTCGAGGGGGGGAGAGACCCAGTACTTC. This gives the protein CASSYSRGGETQYF.

A few counts support this clonotype. The V gene is TRBV9, the J gene TRBJ2-7; 9 bases agree with TRBD2. This CDR3 has 16 amino acids. J lost 5 bases, V lost 0 bases, and 9 bases had no gene match. Germline V gene data show CDR1 as SGDLS and CDR2 as YYNGEE. DNA of the CDR3: TGTGCCAGCAGCGTAGGTTCCAGCGGGAGGTTTCACGAGCAGTACTTC. It specifies CASSVGSSGRFHEQYF.

This chain links TRBV20-1 with TRBJ2-2; a weak D match, TRBD2 (6 bases). CDR3 length: 14 residues. V gave up 0 bases and J gave up 6 bases, with 11 bases separating them. Per the germline V gene, CDR1 is DFQATT and CDR2 is SNEGSKA (reference sequence). The DNA for the CDR3 is TGCAGTGCTAGAGATCTACGGAGGGCCGGGGAGCTGTTTTTT. Protein sequence: CSARDLRRAGELFF.

The chain has TRBV20-1 and TRBJ2-5; D remains ambiguous. The CDR3 is made up of 10 amino acids. Germline CDR1 and CDR2: DFQATT and SNEGSKA (reference sequence). V lost 5 bases and J 4 bases, leaving 5 bases between the germline ends. CDR3 sequence (DNA): TGCAGTGCTTATACAGAGACCCAGTACTTC. Amino acid sequence: CSAYTETQYF.

The chain carries TRBV18 and TRBJ1-1; no clear D. Germline values: CDR1 KGHSH, CDR2 LQKENI. With 3 bases removed from V and 3 bases from J, the gap between germline ends came to 17 bases. The CDR3 length is 16 residues. The CDR3 DNA reads as TGTGCCAGCTCACCCGTATGGGTATCCGTTGACACTGAAGCTTTCTTT. Translating gives CASSPVWVSVDTEAFF.

This sequence joins TRBV15 and TRBJ2-2, with D hard to call. Germline CDR1 LNHNV, CDR2 YYDKDF (reference sequence). CDR3 length: 14 residues. The V and J ends lost 3 bases and 6 bases respectively, with 11 bases between them. The DNA for the CDR3 is TGTGCCACCAGCAGTTACGCATTGGCCGGGGAGCTGTTTTTT. Translated: CATSSYALAGELFF.

This clonotype was detected only a few times. The chain has TRBV6-2 or TRBV6-3 and TRBJ2-1; D gene uncertain. The CDR3 totals 12 residues. Germline CDR1 MNHEY, CDR2 SVGEGT. V was trimmed by 4 bases and J by 8 bases, leaving 9 bases between them. CDR3 region: CASSSGRDEQFF. The CDR3 DNA reads TGTGCCAGCAGTTCAGGCCGGGATGAGCAGTTCTTC.

V usage is TRBV20-1 and J usage is TRBJ2-1; D is ambiguous. CDR3 length: 17 residues. Trimming cost V 0 bases and J 0 bases, with 15 bases left between them. In germline, CDR1 is DFQATT, CDR2 SNEGSKA (reference sequence). Here the CDR3 DNA reads TGCAGTGCTAGAGATTCGACCGGGCCGAGCTCCTACAATGAGCAGTTCTTC. Amino acid sequence: CSARDSTGPSSYNEQFF.

The V gene is TRBV7-9, the J gene TRBJ2-5; D is ambiguous. V was pared by 5 bases and J by 5 bases, with 12 bases between. The length of the CDR3 is 13 residues. CDR1 is SEHNR and CDR2 is FQNEAQ in the germline V gene (reference sequence). The CDR3 loop reads CASSLNTGETQYF. CDR3 DNA: TGTGCCAGCAGCCTAAATACGGGTGAGACCCAGTACTTC.

CDR3 nucleotides: TGTGCCAGCAGTCATTCCCCGCAGGGATGGACCTACAATGAGCAGTTCTTC. Its protein is CASSHSPQGWTYNEQFF. The chain couples TRBV6-2 or TRBV6-3 to TRBJ2-1; the D gene is possibly TRBD1 (5 bases). The CDR3 spans 17 residues. Looked up from germline, CDR1 is MNHEY and CDR2 is SVGEGT. V gave up 5 bases and J gave up 2 bases, with 19 bases separating them.

This clonotype was seen more than once but under ten times. The chain joins TRBV9 to TRBJ1-1, with a tentative D call TRBD1 (5 bases). The germline CDR1 and CDR2 sequences are SGDLS and YYNGEE. V shed 7 bases and J shed 5 bases, with 18 bases lying between them. CDR3 length: 14 amino acids. The CDR3 coding sequence is TGTGCCAGCTCCAACCCAGGGAGGAGGACTGAAGCTTTCTTT. The encoded protein is CASSNPGRRTEAFF.

This clonotype was counted a few times. The chain recombines TRBV10-3 with TRBJ2-1; either TRBD1 or TRBD2 may supply D (5 bases each). Looked up from germline, CDR1 is ENHRY and CDR2 is SYGVKD. CDR3 length equals 16 residues. Trimming left V 2 bases short and J 0 bases short, with 11 bases between. The CDR3 is CAISERWGSSYNEQFF. The CDR3 region has the DNA TGTGCCATCAGTGAGAGATGGGGGAGCTCCTACAATGAGCAGTTCTTC.

The CDR3 nucleotides are TGTGCCAGCAGCTTATTGACGGGCCCGAACACCGGGGAGCTGTTTTTT. This sequence encodes CASSLLTGPNTGELFF. The chain recombines TRBV7-2 with TRBJ2-2; D unresolved. V shed 2 bases and J shed 0 bases, with 10 bases lying between them. This CDR3 has 16 amino acids. Germline CDR1 and CDR2: SGHTA and FQGNSA.

This chain uses TRBV11-2 with TRBJ2-5; 13 nucleotides align to TRBD2. Germline CDR1 reads SGHAT; CDR2 reads FQNNGV. V trimming: 5 bases; J trimming: 2 bases; junction bases outside the gene matches: 8. This CDR3 comprises 17 residues. CDR3 amino acids: CASSRTSGGGWQETQYF. DNA of the CDR3: TGTGCCAGCAGCCGGACTAGCGGGGGAGGATGGCAAGAGACCCAGTACTTC.

In its sample, this clonotype was seen a few times. The J gene is TRBJ2-7, the V gene TRBV20-1, with D perhaps TRBD1 (5 bases). This CDR3 is built from 11 residues. Germline CDR1 is DFQATT and CDR2 is SNEGSKA (reference sequence). The V end lost 3 bases, the J end lost 4 bases, and 7 bases lay between the germline ends. CDR3: CSASRQYEQYF. Here the CDR3 DNA reads TGCAGTGCTAGCCGACAGTACGAGCAGTACTTC.

The V and J genes are TRBV7-6 and TRBJ1-6, with no clear D. Germline-derived CDR1 and CDR2 are SGHVS and FNYEAQ. The CDR3 is made up of 14 amino acids. V was clipped by 5 bases and J by 5 bases, with 10 bases between them. The CDR3 DNA reads as TGTGCCAGCAGCCTAGAAGACCATAATTCACCCCTCCACTTT. It translates to CASSLEDHNSPLHF.

This clonotype has a handful of counts. This rearrangement joins TRBV20-1 to TRBJ1-5; no definite D call. The CDR3 is 14 amino acids. Germline CDR1 and CDR2: DFQATT and SNEGSKA (reference sequence). Deletions cut 0 bases from V and 0 bases from J, with 6 bases between. CDR3 nucleotide sequence: TGCAGTGCTAGAGAGGCAGGTAGCAATCAGCCCCAGCATTTT. Protein sequence: CSAREAGSNQPQHF.

In its sample, this clonotype was seen a few times. The CDR3 loop is CASQTGFYEQYF. CDR3 DNA sequence: TGTGCCAGCCAGACAGGGTTCTACGAGCAGTACTTC. V and J are TRBV6-2 or TRBV6-3 and TRBJ2-7; TRBD1 agrees at 7 bases. In germline, CDR1 is MNHEY, CDR2 SVGEGT. The CDR3 runs 12 residues. Trimming removed 8 bases from V and 3 bases from J; junction bases left unmatched: 4.

This clonotype was counted between two and nine times. The chain combines TRBV18 with TRBJ2-3; D not certain. CDR3 length equals 15 residues. CDR1 is KGHSH, CDR2 LQKENI, per germline. Trimming pared 6 bases from V and 2 bases from J, leaving 15 bases between. The CDR3 loop reads CASSRTPGFTDTQYF. CDR3 bases: TGTGCCAGCTCGCGAACACCGGGTTTCACAGATACGCAGTATTTT.

There are a few counts of this clonotype. CDR3 residues: CATRQGRNEQFF. The CDR3 bases are TGTGCCACCAGACAGGGGCGAAATGAGCAGTTCTTC. The chain joins TRBV6-5 to TRBJ2-1, with 8 bases identical to TRBD1. V trimming: 10 bases; J trimming: 7 bases; junction bases outside the gene matches: 6. The length of the CDR3 is 12 residues. Germline CDR1 reads MNHEY; CDR2 reads SVGAGI.